The 9 T cell receptor beta chains in this list originate from one sample, sequenced in a study of technical replicates of blood from several donors. The table came from immunoSEQ multiplex PCR; TCRdb's copy has only in-frame clones and leaves some out. Of fewer than 65,000 clones listed, around 87% are singletons. Sequenced input: PBMCs. The receptors were sampled from a human donor in good health. Some clones in this sample may be carry-over from other donors' samples.

V gene TRBV27 combines with J gene TRBJ1-4; D is perhaps TRBD1 (6 bases). Germline-derived CDR1 and CDR2 are MNHEY and SMNVEV (reference sequence). Trimming left V 2 bases short and J 0 bases short, with 13 bases between. There are 17 residues in the CDR3. The CDR3, as DNA: TGTGCCAGCAGTTTAGGTCAGGGGCCGGCAACTAATGAAAAACTGTTTTTT. Translating it yields CASSLGQGPATNEKLFF. The full variable domain, in which reference TRBV27 and TRBJ1-4 provide the parts outside the CDR3, is EAQVTQNPRYLITVTGKKLTVTCSQNMNHEYMSWYRQDPGLGLRQIYYSMNVEVTDKGDVPEGYKVSRKEKRNFPLILESPSPNQTSLYFCASSLGQGPATNEKLFFGSGTQLSVL.

The V call is TRBV7-6, the J call TRBJ1-1, with 7 bases lining up with TRBD1. The germline gives CDR1 SGHVS, CDR2 FNYEAQ. The trim removed 1 base at V and 8 bases at J, leaving 4 bases unmatched. The length of the CDR3 is 13 residues. In DNA, the CDR3 is TGTGCCAGCAGCTTAGATGCGACAGGGGAAGCTTTCTTT. This translates into CASSLDATGEAFF.

This clone was picked up a small number of times. The gene calls are TRBV30 and TRBJ2-5, with D uncertain. CDR3 length: 12 residues. Trimming stripped 4 bases from V and 0 bases from J, with 6 bases between. Per germline, CDR1 GTSNPN and CDR2 SVGIG (reference sequence). CDR3 in DNA: TGTGCCTGGAACGGTAACCAAGAGACCCAGTACTTC. Protein: CAWNGNQETQYF. The whole variable domain, filled in from reference TRBV30 and TRBJ2-5, reads SQTIHQWPATLVQPVGSPLSLECTVEGTSNPNLYWYRQAAGRGLQLLFYSVGIGQISSEVPQNLSASRPQDRQFILSSKKLLLSDSGFYLCAWNGNQETQYFGPGTRLLVL.

V usage is TRBV27 and J usage is TRBJ2-7; a weak D match, TRBD1 (5 bases). This CDR3 contains 16 residues. Germline assignment: CDR1 MNHEY and CDR2 SMNVEV (reference sequence). Trimming stripped 0 bases from V and 5 bases from J, with 17 bases between. The CDR3, as DNA: TGTGCCAGCAGTTTATCTAGGACAATCATCCCCCACGAGCAGTACTTC. As protein: CASSLSRTIIPHEQYF.

CDR3 coding DNA: TGTGCCAGTAGTTCAACAGGGGGCGCGGGGTCCCACGAGCAGTACTTC. It specifies CASSSTGGAGSHEQYF. The chain recombines TRBV19 with TRBJ2-7, with TRBD1 identical over 9 bases. The V gene end was trimmed by 5 bases and the J gene end by 5 bases; junction bases not matched to a gene: 13. The CDR3 loop spans 16 amino acids. CDR1 LNHDA and CDR2 SQIVND come from the germline V gene (reference sequence).

The chain has TRBV15 and TRBJ2-1, with 10 bases lining up with TRBD1. With V trimmed by 5 bases and J by 2 bases, 3 bases remained unmatched. Germline V gene data show CDR1 as LNHNV and CDR2 as YYDKDF (reference sequence). The CDR3 has 15 residues. The DNA for the CDR3 is TGTGCCACCAGCGCGGACAGGGGGGCCTACAATGAGCAGTTCTTC. It yields the protein CATSADRGAYNEQFF.

There are a few counts of this clone. The J gene is TRBJ1-2, the V gene TRBV7-9; 7 nucleotides align to TRBD1. Germline CDR1 SEHNR, CDR2 FQNEAQ (reference sequence). The CDR3 covers 14 residues. J was trimmed by 7 bases and V by 4 bases; bases with no gene match: 9. CDR3 DNA sequence: TGTGCCAGCAGCTCTACAGGGGAATCAGGTGGCTACACCTTC. Translating gives CASSSTGESGGYTF. The full variable domain, completed using reference TRBV7-9 and TRBJ1-2, is DTGVSQNPRHKITKRGQNVTFRCDPISEHNRLYWYRQTLGQGPEFLTYFQNEAQLEKSRLLSDRFSAERPKGSFSTLEIQRTEQGDSAMYLCASSSTGESGGYTFGSGTRLTVV.

The V call is TRBV18, the J call TRBJ1-1, with 10 bases that match TRBD1. The CDR3 has 16 residues. The V gene end was trimmed by 4 bases and the J gene end by 0 bases; junction bases not matched to a gene: 5. CDR1 is KGHSH, CDR2 LQKENI, per germline. CDR3: CASSLPGQGMNTEAFF. CDR3 in DNA: TGTGCCAGCTCACTCCCGGGACAGGGGATGAACACTGAAGCTTTCTTT.

The chain couples TRBV25-1 to TRBJ1-1; D gene uncertain. V was shortened by 1 base and J by 6 bases, with 15 bases between the two germline ends. Germline V lookup: CDR1 MGHDK, CDR2 SYGVNS. This CDR3 region has 15 residues. CDR3: CASSEWIGPGAEAFF. Written as DNA, the CDR3 is TGTGCCAGCAGTGAATGGATAGGGCCCGGGGCTGAAGCTTTCTTT.